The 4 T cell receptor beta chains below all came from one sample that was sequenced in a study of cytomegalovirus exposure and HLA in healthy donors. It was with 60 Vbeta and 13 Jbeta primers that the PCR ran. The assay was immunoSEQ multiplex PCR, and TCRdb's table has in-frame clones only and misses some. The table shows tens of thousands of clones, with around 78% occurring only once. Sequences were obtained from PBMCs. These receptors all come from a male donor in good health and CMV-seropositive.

CDR3 protein: CASSLEGDRGDNYGYTF. The CDR3 bases are TGTGCCAGCAGCTTAGAAGGGGACAGGGGTGATAACTATGGCTACACCTTC. V is TRBV7-6 and J is TRBJ1-2; TRBD1 matches 10 bases. The CDR3 runs 17 residues. Germline CDR1 is SGHVS and CDR2 is FNYEAQ. V trimming: 1 base; J trimming: 1 base; junction bases outside the gene matches: 6.

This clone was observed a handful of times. CDR3 nucleotides: TGCGCCAGCAGCCCTACTACGGACAGCTACACTGAAGCTTTCTTT. It specifies CASSPTTDSYTEAFF. This sequence joins TRBV5-1 and TRBJ1-1, with D possibly TRBD1 on 6 matching bases. From germline, CDR1 is SGHRS and CDR2 YFSETQ. This CDR3 is built from 15 residues. The germline V and J ends were trimmed by 4 bases and 3 bases, with 16 bases remaining between them.

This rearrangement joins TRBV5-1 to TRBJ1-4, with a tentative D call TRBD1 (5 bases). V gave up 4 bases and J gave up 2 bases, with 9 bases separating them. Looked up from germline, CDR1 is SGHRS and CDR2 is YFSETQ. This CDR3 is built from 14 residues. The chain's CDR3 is CASSPGGTNEKLFF. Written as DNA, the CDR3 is TGCGCCAGCAGCCCCGGGGGGACTAATGAAAAACTGTTTTTT.

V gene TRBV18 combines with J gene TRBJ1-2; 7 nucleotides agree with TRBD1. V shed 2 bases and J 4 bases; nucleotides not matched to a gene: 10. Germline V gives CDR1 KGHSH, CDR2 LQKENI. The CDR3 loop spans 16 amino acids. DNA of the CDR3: TGTGCCAGCTCACCAGGGGCGAGAGGGGGCTCCTATGGCTACACCTTC. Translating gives CASSPGARGGSYGYTF.